The 30 T cell receptor beta chains below were found in one sample sequenced in a study of CD8+ T cells in alopecia areata. Treatment meaning: oral pan-JAK inhibitor, 5-10 mg twice daily. Extracted from the samples, RNA was reverse transcribed into cDNA to serve as the sequencing template. The data were produced by immunoSEQ multiplex PCR, yet TCRdb's version contains in-frame clones alone and is incomplete. This sample has more than 100,000 clones; under 90% occur once, and the top ten carry around 10%. Source: CD8+ T cells sorted from blood, taken at approximately week 31, from a patient treated with tofacitinib. These receptors were obtained from a human donor with alopecia areata.

The chain combines TRBV7-9 with TRBJ1-1; no clear D gene. Deletions cut 7 bases from V and 1 base from J, with 16 bases between. The CDR3 spans 15 residues. Germline assignment: CDR1 SEHNR and CDR2 FQNEAQ (reference sequence). CDR3 sequence (DNA): TGTGCCAGCATTCTCCCAGCCCCCTCGAACACTGAAGCTTTCTTT. It yields the protein CASILPAPSNTEAFF.

V usage is TRBV7-9 and J usage is TRBJ2-2; perhaps TRBD2 as D (6 bases). Trimming pared 5 bases from V and 0 bases from J, leaving 22 bases between. Germline loops: CDR1 SEHNR, CDR2 FQNEAQ (reference sequence). The CDR3 is 19 amino acids. CDR3 protein: CASSPPASAAFANTGELFF. The CDR3 DNA reads TGTGCCAGCAGCCCCCCGGCTAGCGCAGCTTTCGCGAACACCGGGGAGCTGTTTTTT.

This chain uses TRBV27 with TRBJ2-7, with 9 bases that match TRBD2. Trimming at V came to 7 bases and at J to 2 bases, leaving 3 bases not matched to a gene. This CDR3 is built from 13 residues. CDR1 is MNHEY, CDR2 SMNVEV, per germline (reference sequence). The CDR3 bases are TGTGCCAGCACCGCTAGCGGGGCCTACGAGCAGTACTTC. Its translation is CASTASGAYEQYF.

The chain uses TRBV2 and TRBJ2-1; 16 bases line up with TRBD2. Trimming cost V 5 bases and J 9 bases; bases outside gene matches: 4. CDR3 length: 15 residues. Germline V CDR1 and CDR2: SNHLY, FYNNEI. The CDR3 DNA is TGTGCCAGCAGTCCCGGGACTAGCGGGGGGGTTGAGCAGTTCTTC. Translated: CASSPGTSGGVEQFF.

A few counts support this clone. V and J are TRBV29-1 and TRBJ2-5; D is unresolved. The germline CDR1 and CDR2 sequences are SQVTM and ANQGSEA. Trimming cost V 4 bases and J 10 bases, with 10 bases left between them. The CDR3 spans 10 residues. The CDR3, as DNA: TGCAGCGTTGTCGTGGACCGCCAGTACTTC. It encodes CSVVVDRQYF.

The rearrangement joins TRBV30 to TRBJ2-7; a weak D match, TRBD2 (6 bases). The V gene's germline CDR1 is GTSNPN and CDR2 SVGIG (reference sequence). V lost 1 base, J lost 4 bases, and 14 bases lay in between. This CDR3 has 14 amino acids. This CDR3 is CAWSDLLAQYEQYF. For the CDR3, the DNA is TGTGCCTGGAGTGATCTACTAGCCCAGTACGAGCAGTACTTC.

The genes are TRBV11-2 and TRBJ1-2; D gene unclear. Trimming removed 1 base from V and 6 bases from J, with 6 bases in between. Per the germline V gene, CDR1 is SGHAT and CDR2 is FQNNGV. This CDR3 has 12 residues. The DNA of the CDR3 is TGTGCCAGCAGCTTAGGGTTAAATGGCTACACCTTC. Protein sequence: CASSLGLNGYTF.

The chain combines TRBV19 with TRBJ2-3; perhaps TRBD2 as D (5 bases). Germline assignment: CDR1 LNHDA and CDR2 SQIVND (reference sequence). The V end was cut by 3 bases, the J end by 0 bases, with 10 bases between. The CDR3 loop spans 15 amino acids. The CDR3 protein is CASSMGDTSTDTQYF. CDR3 bases: TGTGCCAGTAGTATGGGAGATACTAGCACAGATACGCAGTATTTT.

The chain combines TRBV4-1 with TRBJ2-1; TRBD2 is a possible D gene (6 bases). V was shortened by 4 bases and J by 0 bases, with 13 bases between the two germline ends. The CDR3 spans 16 residues. Per the germline V gene, CDR1 is MGHRA and CDR2 is YSYEKL. Here the CDR3 DNA reads TGCGCCAGCAGCCCCCTTGGGGGGAGCTCCTACAATGAGCAGTTCTTC. This encodes CASSPLGGSSYNEQFF.

The rearrangement links TRBV6-6 to TRBJ1-1, with D possibly being TRBD1 (5 bases). V lost 2 bases, J lost 5 bases, and 6 bases lay in between. The CDR3 covers 12 residues. The germline CDR1 and CDR2 sequences are MNHNY and SVGAGI (reference sequence). CDR3 coding DNA: TGTGCCAGCAGTTACGGGGGGACTGAAGCTTTCTTT. It yields the protein CASSYGGTEAFF.

The CDR3 DNA reads as TGTGCCAGCAGCCAAGATTGGGATAACTATGGCTACACCTTC. It translates to CASSQDWDNYGYTF. The rearrangement uses TRBV14 and TRBJ1-2; unclear D gene. Germline V gene data show CDR1 as SGHDN and CDR2 as FVKESK. The length of the CDR3 is 14 residues. The V gene lost 0 bases and the J gene lost 1 base, with 6 bases spanning the gap.

This sequence joins TRBV6-5 and TRBJ2-2; D remains ambiguous. Germline V lookup: CDR1 MNHEY, CDR2 SVGAGI. This CDR3 has 15 residues. The V end was cut by 8 bases, the J end by 0 bases, with 13 bases between. The CDR3 is CASGHDASNTGELFF. For the CDR3, the DNA is TGTGCCAGCGGTCACGACGCGTCGAACACCGGGGAGCTGTTTTTT.

The chain links TRBV4-1 to TRBJ2-5; a weak D match, TRBD2 (7 bases). Near its end, the DNA agrees better with TRBJ2-7, so the J call may be wrong. This CDR3 has 15 residues. The germline CDR1 and CDR2 sequences are MGHRA and YSYEKL. The CDR3 spells CASSPAGAPAYEQYF. CDR3 in DNA: TGCGCCAGCAGCCCCGCGGGGGCGCCGGCTTACGAGCAGTACTTC.

The CDR3 reads CSVEELAGSTDTQYF. The CDR3 bases are TGCAGCGTTGAAGAGCTAGCGGGAAGCACAGATACGCAGTATTTT. The rearrangement uses TRBV29-1 and TRBJ2-3, with 9 bases lining up with TRBD2. With 0 bases clipped from V and 0 bases from J, the junction kept 1 base outside the gene matches. CDR1 and CDR2 from the germline V gene are SQVTM and ANQGSEA. The CDR3 extends over 15 amino acids.

The rearrangement uses TRBV15 and TRBJ2-1; 9 bases are shared with TRBD2. CDR3 length equals 13 residues. Germline-derived CDR1 and CDR2 are LNHNV and YYDKDF (reference sequence). J was trimmed by 9 bases and V by 5 bases; bases with no gene match: 5. CDR3 region: CATSRGGVREQFF. The CDR3 DNA reads TGTGCCACCAGCCGCGGGGGGGTCCGTGAGCAGTTCTTC.

This chain joins TRBV12-5 and TRBJ2-7, with D possibly being TRBD1 or TRBD2 (5 bases each). Germline V lookup: CDR1 LGHNT, CDR2 FRNRAP. CDR3 length equals 15 residues. Trimming shortened V by 1 base and J by 3 bases, and 13 bases separated the two germline ends. The CDR3 sequence is CASGLGDPVLYEQYF. The CDR3, as DNA: TGTGCTAGTGGTTTGGGGGACCCAGTACTCTACGAGCAGTACTTC.

CDR3 sequence reads: CASSLGGITEAFF. DNA of the CDR3: TGTGCCAGCAGCCTAGGGGGAATCACTGAAGCTTTCTTT. The V call is TRBV9, the J call TRBJ1-1; D possibly corresponds to TRBD1 (6 bases). V lost 4 bases, J lost 4 bases, and 11 bases lay in between. Germline CDR1 SGDLS, CDR2 YYNGEE. The CDR3 is made up of 13 amino acids.

The gene calls are TRBV29-1 and TRBJ2-7, with D possibly TRBD1 on 5 matching bases. Germline V gene sequence: CDR1 SQVTM, CDR2 ANQGSEA. The CDR3 is made up of 13 amino acids. V shed 2 bases and J shed 2 bases, with 10 bases lying between them. CDR3 sequence reads: CSVERGSTYEQYF. In nucleotides, the CDR3 is TGCAGCGTTGAAAGGGGATCCACCTACGAGCAGTACTTC.

This chain links TRBV13 with TRBJ2-7; 8 positions match TRBD1. V shed 3 bases, J shed 0 bases, and the junction held 4 bases outside the gene matches. The germline V gene encodes CDR1 PRHDT and CDR2 FYEKMQ (reference sequence). The CDR3 length is 15 residues. DNA of the CDR3: TGTGCCAGCAGCTTCGTGGGACAGGCCTCCTACGAGCAGTACTTC. Translating it yields CASSFVGQASYEQYF.

CDR3 bases: TGTGCCAGTTCGGACAGCCGCAATCAGCCCCAGCATTTT. This sequence encodes CASSDSRNQPQHF. The rearrangement uses TRBV19 and TRBJ1-5, with a tentative D call TRBD1 (6 bases). Trimming removed 8 bases at V and 2 bases at J, with 10 bases between. Germline-derived CDR1 and CDR2 are LNHDA and SQIVND (reference sequence). The CDR3 runs 13 residues.

V and J are TRBV13 and TRBJ2-3; a weak D match, TRBD2 (6 bases). Germline CDR1 and CDR2: PRHDT and FYEKMQ (reference sequence). CDR3 size: 14 residues. Deletions cut 10 bases from V and 2 bases from J, with 16 bases between. DNA for the CDR3: TGTGCCACCATCATGCGGGGCCTCACAGATACGCAGTATTTT. Encoded protein: CATIMRGLTDTQYF.

This rearrangement joins TRBV5-6 to TRBJ2-6, with 9 bases aligning to TRBD2. After removal of 4 bases from V and 0 bases from J, the junction contained 8 bases not matched to a gene. CDR3 size: 18 residues. Germline CDR1 is SGHDT and CDR2 is YYEEEE. The CDR3 sequence: CASSPGLAGDSGANVLTF. The CDR3 DNA is TGTGCCAGCAGCCCGGGATTAGCGGGAGACTCTGGGGCCAACGTCCTGACTTTC.

This clone appeared once. The genes are TRBV19 and TRBJ2-1, with 14 bases matching TRBD2. Trimming removed 5 bases from V and 4 bases from J; junction bases left unmatched: 10. Germline V lookup: CDR1 LNHDA, CDR2 SQIVND (reference sequence). CDR3 length: 18 amino acids. CDR3 coding DNA: TGTGCCAGTAGTTGGACTAGCGGGAGGCGAATGGCATACAATGAGCAGTTCTTC. It encodes CASSWTSGRRMAYNEQFF.

The rearrangement joins TRBV7-9 to TRBJ2-3, with a possible D match to TRBD2 (6 bases). The CDR3 contains 17 residues. V dropped 3 bases and J dropped 2 bases, with 18 bases sitting between them. Germline values: CDR1 SEHNR, CDR2 FQNEAQ (reference sequence). CDR3 amino acids: CASSFMASEYITDTQYF. CDR3 coding DNA: TGTGCCAGCAGCTTTATGGCTAGCGAATATATCACAGATACGCAGTATTTT.

The chain combines TRBV9 with TRBJ2-6; D remains ambiguous. V was cut by 4 bases and J by 0 bases, with 8 bases left in between. The CDR3 is 15 residues long. Germline CDR1 and CDR2: SGDLS and YYNGEE. Here the CDR3 reads CASSPRSSGANVLTF. The CDR3 nucleotides are TGTGCCAGCAGCCCACGAAGCTCTGGGGCCAACGTCCTGACTTTC.

The sample holds one count of this clone. This chain connects TRBV6-1 to TRBJ2-4, with D maybe TRBD1 (6 bases). Trimming left V 3 bases short and J 2 bases short, with 14 bases between. Germline-derived CDR1 and CDR2 are MNHNS and SASEGT. CDR3 length equals 16 residues. CDR3 sequence: CASSEGVGATKNIQYF. DNA of the CDR3: TGTGCCAGCAGTGAGGGGGTGGGGGCGACCAAAAACATTCAGTACTTC.

J is TRBJ2-4 and V is TRBV30; D is unclear. The CDR3 loop spans 14 amino acids. V gave up 3 bases and J gave up 0 bases, with 9 bases separating them. The germline V gene encodes CDR1 GTSNPN and CDR2 SVGIG (reference sequence). DNA of the CDR3: TGTGCCTGGAGGTCCGGTTTAGCCAAAAACATTCAGTACTTC. It translates to CAWRSGLAKNIQYF.

The chain joins TRBV29-1 to TRBJ2-2, with 14 positions matching TRBD2. CDR3 length equals 16 residues. Germline V gene data show CDR1 as SQVTM and CDR2 as ANQGSEA. With 5 bases clipped from V and 0 bases from J, the junction kept 2 bases outside the gene matches. The CDR3 DNA reads TGCAGCGTTTTGGGACTAGCGGGAGCGAACACCGGGGAGCTGTTTTTT. It encodes CSVLGLAGANTGELFF.

The chain couples TRBV7-9 to TRBJ2-7; 8 positions match TRBD1. CDR3 length: 16 residues. The V and J ends lost 7 bases and 2 bases, in that order; junction bases with no gene match: 13. CDR1 and CDR2 (germline): SEHNR, FQNEAQ (reference sequence). The CDR3 bases are TGTGCCAGCACCTCCTCCCCCTCACAGGGGGCCTACGAGCAGTACTTC. It specifies CASTSSPSQGAYEQYF.

The V gene is TRBV4-1, the J gene TRBJ2-7; the match to TRBD2 covers 7 bases. Germline V CDR1 and CDR2: MGHRA, YSYEKL. This CDR3 spans 14 amino acids. Trimming at V came to 1 base and at J to 4 bases, leaving 4 bases not matched to a gene. CDR3 residues: CASSQGAGEYEQYF. The CDR3 coding sequence is TGCGCCAGCAGCCAAGGTGCGGGAGAATACGAGCAGTACTTC.